This T cell receptor beta chain was identified in a study of blood T cell repertoires in COVID-19. V was trimmed by 9 bases and J by 1 base, leaving 13 bases between them. Germline-derived CDR1 and CDR2 are SGHNT and YYREEE (reference sequence). This CDR3 has 13 amino acids. The table came from immunoSEQ multiplex PCR; TCRdb's copy has only in-frame clones and leaves some out. The data show a few hundred thousand clones, around 84% seen once. The genes are TRBV5-4 and TRBJ1-1; unclear D gene. Sequenced: PBMCs or T cells enriched from blood (not recorded which). The receptor's source is a woman aged 45-65 years who had been exposed to COVID-19. The CDR3, as DNA: TGTGCCAACACACTCCCGGGGAACACTGAAGCTTTCTTT. This sequence encodes CANTLPGNTEAFF.